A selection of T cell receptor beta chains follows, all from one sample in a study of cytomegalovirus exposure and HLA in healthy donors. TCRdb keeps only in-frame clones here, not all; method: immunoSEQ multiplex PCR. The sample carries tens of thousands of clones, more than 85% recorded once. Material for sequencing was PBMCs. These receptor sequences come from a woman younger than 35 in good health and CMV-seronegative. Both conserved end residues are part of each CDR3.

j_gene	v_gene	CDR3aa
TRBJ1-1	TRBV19	CASGRMTEYTEAFF
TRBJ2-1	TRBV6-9	CASSQDSYEQFF
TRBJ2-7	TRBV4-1	CASSQEETGPYEQYF
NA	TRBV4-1	CASSQGPSGPTYEQYF
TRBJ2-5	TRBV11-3	CASSLGGPGETQYF
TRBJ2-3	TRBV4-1	CASSQGDRVDTQYF
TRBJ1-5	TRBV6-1	CASSEGAEQPQHF
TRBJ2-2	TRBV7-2	CASSLGVGTGELFF
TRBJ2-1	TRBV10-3	CATRKPGTSNPYNEQFF
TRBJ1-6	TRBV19	CASSVGTGDSPLHF